These 26 T cell receptor beta chains were sequenced from one sample in a study of T cells expressing NK-cell markers. For each CDR3 protein, TCRdb gives one entry from its re-call of the 5' RACE reads, without DNA. The table gives approximately 110,000 distinct CDR3 sequences; the top ten clones make up 18% of it. Sequenced material: blood T cells: a sorted CD56 or NKG2C T cell subset, CD4+ or CD8+ T cells, or bulk PBMC T cells (not recorded which). The source of these receptors is a woman aged 18 to 69 in good health.

J is TRBJ2-2 and V is TRBV12-3 or TRBV12-4. This CDR3 has 14 residues. CDR3: CASSLAGRTGELFF.

V usage is TRBV5-1 and J usage is TRBJ2-7; TCRdb returns TRBD1, unconfirmable since there is no DNA. This CDR3 comprises 15 residues. Germline V CDR1 and CDR2: SGHRS, YFSETQ. CDR3 in amino acids: CASSLFTGGTYEQYF.

The gene calls are TRBV29-1 and TRBJ1-2; the D call from TCRdb, TRBD1, cannot be confirmed without DNA. The CDR3 is 13 residues long. Germline V gene data show CDR1 as SQVTM and CDR2 as ANQGSEA. The CDR3 protein is CSVEEPPIYGYTF.

V usage is TRBV7-2 and J usage is TRBJ2-7; without DNA, the TCRdb call of TRBD2 cannot be checked. This CDR3 has 15 residues. Germline assignment: CDR1 SGHTA and CDR2 FQGNSA. This chain's CDR3 is CASSSFSGPSYEQYF.

The chain couples TRBV5-1 to TRBJ2-7; TCRdb picks TRBD1, but there is no DNA to check that call. This CDR3 is 14 amino acids long. Germline CDR1 is SGHRS and CDR2 is YFSETQ. CDR3 region: CASSLVAVPDEQYF.

This chain joins TRBV4-3 and TRBJ2-1. This CDR3 region has 14 residues. CDR1 is LGHNA, CDR2 YSLEER, per germline. The CDR3 loop is CASSQEGVYNEQFF.

V usage is TRBV7-9 and J usage is TRBJ2-7; TCRdb gives TRBD1 as the D gene, but with no DNA this cannot be confirmed. This CDR3 is built from 12 residues. Germline V gives CDR1 SEHNR, CDR2 FQNEAQ (reference sequence). CDR3: CASSPGTSEQYF.

This chain connects TRBV6-5 to TRBJ1-5; TCRdb selects TRBD1, and the lack of DNA leaves this call unchecked. This CDR3 has 14 residues. Looked up from germline, CDR1 is MNHEY and CDR2 is SVGAGI. The CDR3 loop reads CASSYSQGDQPQHF.

The chain is built from TRBV20-1 and TRBJ2-7. This CDR3 has 15 amino acids. Germline V gene data show CDR1 as DFQATT and CDR2 as SNEGSKA (reference sequence). The CDR3: CSARDTDRNSYEQYF.

The rearrangement uses TRBV12-3 or TRBV12-4 and TRBJ2-1. The CDR3 contains 13 residues. Here the CDR3 reads CASGLAGRNEQFF.

This chain uses TRBV2 with TRBJ1-5; TCRdb's assignment of TRBD1 cannot be checked, as there is no DNA. Per germline, CDR1 SNHLY and CDR2 FYNNEI. The CDR3 totals 16 residues. CDR3 in amino acids: CASQRYRQGTDQPQHF.

This sequence joins TRBV7-2 and TRBJ2-2; TCRdb gives TRBD1 as the D gene, but with no DNA this cannot be confirmed. Germline CDR1 and CDR2: SGHTA and FQGNSA. There are 15 residues in the CDR3. The CDR3 protein is CASSLVRDLLGELFF.

The chain carries TRBV19 and TRBJ2-1; TCRdb picks TRBD2, but there is no DNA to check that call. The CDR3 loop spans 17 amino acids. Germline V lookup: CDR1 LNHDA, CDR2 SQIVND (reference sequence). CDR3 loop: CASSILGEGGGYNEQFF.

The V and J genes are TRBV5-5 and TRBJ1-5. The germline V gene encodes CDR1 SGHKS and CDR2 YYEKEE (reference sequence). CDR3 length equals 13 residues. The CDR3 region is CASSSDINQPQHF.

The chain employs TRBV11-2 and TRBJ1-1; TCRdb's D call, TRBD1, is unchecked because there is no DNA. The CDR3 runs 15 residues. Germline values: CDR1 SGHAT, CDR2 FQNNGV. The CDR3: CASSPQTGPSTEAFF.

The chain employs TRBV5-1 and TRBJ1-1. There are 14 residues in the CDR3. CDR1 and CDR2 (germline): SGHRS, YFSETQ. The chain's CDR3 is CASSPVGSNTEAFF.

V and J are TRBV20-1 and TRBJ2-7; TCRdb lists TRBD1, though no DNA is available to test this call. In germline, CDR1 is DFQATT, CDR2 SNEGSKA (reference sequence). The CDR3 has 14 residues. The CDR3 spells CSARQQGSWYEQYF.

This CDR3 reads CAGDGMNTEAFF. V is TRBV13 and J is TRBJ1-1. The CDR3 spans 12 residues. Germline V CDR1 and CDR2: PRHDT, FYEKMQ (reference sequence). Complete variable domain (other parts from reference TRBV13 and TRBJ1-1): AAGVIQSPRHLIKEKRETATLKCYPIPRHDTVYWYQQGPGQDPQFLISFYEKMQSDKGSIPDRFSAQQFSDYHSELNMSSLELGDSALYFCAGDGMNTEAFFGQGTRLTVV.

V gene TRBV12-3 or TRBV12-4 combines with J gene TRBJ2-2; the D call from TCRdb, TRBD1, cannot be confirmed without DNA. The length of the CDR3 is 15 residues. The CDR3 is CASSLPSGVAGELFF.

The rearrangement uses TRBV27 and TRBJ1-5; TCRdb names TRBD1, which stays unverified in the absence of DNA. The CDR3 contains 15 residues. Germline assignment: CDR1 MNHEY and CDR2 SMNVEV (reference sequence). Here the CDR3 reads CASSLSRTGNQPQHF.

The rearrangement links TRBV12-3 or TRBV12-4 to TRBJ2-3; TCRdb returns TRBD2, unconfirmable since there is no DNA. The CDR3 covers 15 residues. Here the CDR3 reads CASTQGLGGTDTQYF.

The chain uses TRBV27 and TRBJ1-1; the TRBD1 assignment by TCRdb is unverifiable without DNA. The CDR3 covers 11 residues. Looked up from germline, CDR1 is MNHEY and CDR2 is SMNVEV (reference sequence). The CDR3 loop reads CASRQGTKAFF.

J is TRBJ1-2 and V is TRBV12-3 or TRBV12-4. The CDR3 spans 12 residues. The CDR3 region is CASSQVSYGYTF.

The chain carries TRBV5-1 and TRBJ1-2; the TCRdb D gene call, TRBD1, has no DNA to confirm it. Germline assignment: CDR1 SGHRS and CDR2 YFSETQ. The CDR3 has 14 residues. CDR3 loop: CASSFTGGTYGYTF.

The chain is built from TRBV3-1 and TRBJ2-5; TCRdb outputs TRBD1, but without DNA this stays unchecked. This CDR3 comprises 17 residues. Looked up from germline, CDR1 is LGHDT and CDR2 is YNNKEL (reference sequence). CDR3 sequence: CASSLIKNRGPLGAQYF.

The chain employs TRBV11-2 and TRBJ1-3. Germline V lookup: CDR1 SGHAT, CDR2 FQNNGV. There are 16 residues in the CDR3. The CDR3 loop reads CASSDLTGTSGNTIYF.